The rows below give T cell receptor beta chains drawn from one sample of a study of blood T cell repertoires in COVID-19. Some clones are missing from TCRdb's copy, which holds only in-frame ones; the method was immunoSEQ multiplex PCR. Found here are roughly 70,000 clones, less than 85% of them singletons; the top ten hold 22%. Sequencing was performed on peripheral blood. The receptors shown here come from a man in his sixties with acute or convalescent COVID-19. Each CDR3 is given with its conserved first and last residue. Clone size is given for some rows only: seen once, a few or many times, or a class if the clone is expanded.

size	V	J	CDR3
many	TRBV10-3	TRBJ1-5	CAISEGQGDQPQHF
.	TRBV5-6	TRBJ2-5	CASSNRAGQETQYF
.	TRBV6-5	TRBJ2-1	CASSSGTSRSNEQFF
.	TRBV19	TRBJ2-1	CASSLSASGGASEQFF
once	TRBV20-1	TRBJ1-2	CSASGGGRVSGYTF
.	TRBV3-1/TRBV3-2	TRBJ2-1	CASSPRWGQKTSGRAMGEQFF
.	TRBV6-1	TRBJ2-5	CASSERSQETQYF
.	TRBV6-5	TRBJ1-5	CASTRGRDQPQHF
.	TRBV5-1	TRBJ2-1	CASSTQPQGSSYNEQFF
.	TRBV2	TRBJ2-1	CASSEASFNEQFF
.	TRBV5-8	TRBJ2-3	CATIGRGDTQYF
.	TRBV25-1	TRBJ2-5	CASSAWTGGFQETQYF
.	TRBV6-6	TRBJ1-6	CASSYSRDSNSPLHF
.	TRBV28	TRBJ2-2	CASSRQMAGGNTGELFF
many	TRBV7-3	TRBJ2-3	CASSQGGTDTQYF
.	TRBV4-1	TRBJ1-3	CASSQVEQVASGNTIYF
.	TRBV2	TRBJ1-2	CASSVPVGAGGYTF
.	TRBV27	TRBJ1-1	CATLGGTEAFF
few	TRBV12-5	TRBJ1-3	CASDRREAGNTIYF
.	TRBV7-9	TRBJ2-3	CASSLDTISTDTQYF
.	TRBV19	TRBJ1-1	CASSISDRTEAFF
.	TRBV15	TRBJ1-1	CATSRVQGITEAFF
many	TRBV7-2	TRBJ2-2	CASSFSFGELFF
.	TRBV28	TRBJ2-7	CASSRNPGVSYEQYF
.	TRBV5-1	TRBJ1-6	CASSLELNSPLHF
.	TRBV10-1	TRBJ2-3	CASSDRKITDTQYF
medium-sized	TRBV7-8	TRBJ2-5	CASSVLRDRLAAQYF
.	TRBV12-5	TRBJ2-3	CASAVTDTQYF
.	TRBV19	TRBJ1-6	CASKRQGAKNSPLHF
.	TRBV7-3	TRBJ2-1	CASSPRGERHEQFF
.	TRBV15	TRBJ2-3	CATRDGQPTDTQYF
once	TRBV24-1	TRBJ2-3	CATSETGTSGSLTDTQYF
few	TRBV3-1/TRBV3-2	TRBJ1-1	CASRLYPGQSYAEAFF
.	TRBV5-4	TRBJ2-7	CASSPGGQEVYEQYF
.	TRBV6-5	TRBJ2-1	CASSIRTGGYEQFF
once	TRBV2	TRBJ2-2	CASNLAGGPAGELFF
few	TRBV5-1	TRBJ1-1	CASSGQFGTEAFF
many	TRBV2	TRBJ2-1	CASSGLGSGGREQFF
.	TRBV5-4	TRBJ1-1	CASSSDRGQGGAFF
few	TRBV7-2	TRBJ2-3	CASSSRGDTQYF
.	TRBV10-2	TRBJ2-1	CASRMTGVNEQFF
few	TRBV12-3/TRBV12-4	TRBJ2-2	CAVGDGELFF
.	TRBV5-1	TRBJ2-3	CASSFNRYTDTQYF
.	TRBV12-3/TRBV12-4	TRBJ2-3	CASSLRRADTQYF
.	TRBV2	TRBJ2-3	CASSVLRDRDPWGSTDTQYF
.	TRBV13	TRBJ2-2	CASSFRTSGSETGELFF
.	TRBV9	TRBJ2-2	CASSVQGTNTGELFF
.	TRBV10-1	TRBJ2-1	CASSPGLAGNEQFF
many	TRBV3-1/TRBV3-2	TRBJ2-5	CASSQDRASGSETQYF
.	TRBV7-8	TRBJ2-1	CASNGGQGEQFF
.	TRBV7-3	TRBJ2-2	CASSDGQLNTGELFF
.	TRBV30	TRBJ2-5	CAWSDGGEQETQYF
.	TRBV25-1	TRBJ1-2	CASSGTGGLGLYGYTF
few	TRBV5-4	TRBJ1-6	CASRLHPRGNSPLHF
.	TRBV5-1	TRBJ1-2	CASSLDGVDGYTF
.	TRBV9	TRBJ2-2	CASRRGQNGELFF
.	TRBV10-3	TRBJ2-2	CAISEAGNTGELFF
many	TRBV2	TRBJ1-2	CASSVTQGANYGYTF